These 17 T cell receptor beta chains originate from one sample sequenced in a study of shared clonotypes between healthy human individuals. Clones were read by immunoSEQ multiplex PCR, and TCRdb kept only the in-frame ones, dropping some. The sample has 950,000 to 1,300,000 clones, about 80% seen once; the top ten hold roughly 1.4%. The sequenced material came from memory CD4+ T cells sorted from blood. Subset defined: CD45RA-negative fraction. The receptors shown here come from a young man in good health.

The DNA of the CDR3 is TGTGCCATCAGTGTGAGGACCGACACTGAAGCTTTCTTT. As protein: CAISVRTDTEAFF. The rearrangement joins TRBV10-3 to TRBJ1-1; no clear D. V shed 4 bases and J shed 3 bases, with 9 bases lying between them. The CDR3 is 13 amino acids. Looked up from germline, CDR1 is ENHRY and CDR2 is SYGVKD.

V usage is TRBV4-1 and J usage is TRBJ1-2, with D possibly being TRBD1 (5 bases). Trimming stripped 3 bases from V and 5 bases from J, with 16 bases between. The CDR3 is 15 residues long. Germline V lookup: CDR1 MGHRA, CDR2 YSYEKL. CDR3 residues: CASSQPVRTPYGYTF. DNA of the CDR3: TGCGCCAGCAGCCAGCCTGTAAGGACACCATATGGCTACACCTTC.

The rearrangement joins TRBV18 to TRBJ2-7; D not resolved. Per germline, CDR1 KGHSH and CDR2 LQKENI. The CDR3 has 13 amino acids. Trimming pared 4 bases from V and 2 bases from J, leaving 9 bases between. The DNA of the CDR3 is TGTGCCAGCTCACGAGGACGGACCTACGAGCAGTACTTC. Translated, it gives CASSRGRTYEQYF. The variable domain in full, with the rest retrieved from reference TRBV18 and TRBJ2-7, is NAGVMQNPRHLVRRRGQEARLRCSPMKGHSHVYWYRQLPEEGLKFMVYLQKENIIDESGMPKERFSAEFPKEGPSILRIQQVVRGDSAAYFCASSRGRTYEQYFGPGTRLTVT.

This clone was detected only a few times. The chain employs TRBV30 and TRBJ1-1; a possible D gene is TRBD1 (6 bases). This CDR3 has 13 residues. Trimming cost V 5 bases and J 0 bases, with 10 bases left between them. CDR1 is GTSNPN and CDR2 is SVGIG in the germline V gene (reference sequence). The CDR3 nucleotides read TGTGCCTGGGCTGGGGACATGAACACTGAAGCTTTCTTT. Its translation is CAWAGDMNTEAFF.

V is TRBV5-4 and J is TRBJ1-4, with D hard to call. This CDR3 has 15 amino acids. CDR1 and CDR2 from the germline V gene are SGHNT and YYREEE (reference sequence). Trimming took 4 bases from V and 2 from J, leaving 12 bases between them. CDR3 sequence: CASSLKTGTNEKLFF. For the CDR3, the DNA is TGTGCCAGCAGCCTTAAAACGGGGACTAATGAAAAACTGTTTTTT.

This chain links TRBV7-2 with TRBJ2-1, with 10 bases that match TRBD2. Germline V gene sequence: CDR1 SGHTA, CDR2 FQGNSA. The CDR3 consists of 18 residues. Trimming took 1 base from V and 3 from J; bases not matched to a gene: 9. CDR3 sequence reads: CASSLVYARTSGYNEQFF. CDR3 coding DNA: TGTGCCAGCAGCTTAGTGTATGCCAGGACTAGCGGCTACAATGAGCAGTTCTTC.

The gene calls are TRBV6-6 and TRBJ1-5; D remains unclear. Germline CDR1 and CDR2: MNHNY and SVGAGI (reference sequence). The CDR3 runs to 12 residues. Trimming removed 7 bases from V and 9 bases from J, with 13 bases in between. The CDR3 spells CASNNPGWPQHF. DNA of the CDR3: TGTGCCAGCAACAACCCCGGGTGGCCCCAGCATTTT.

This clone has just one count. The V call is TRBV15, the J call TRBJ1-4; TRBD1 matches 11 bases. V was pared by 0 bases and J by 5 bases, with 5 bases of the junction left unmatched. The CDR3 extends over 17 amino acids. The germline CDR1 and CDR2 sequences are LNHNV and YYDKDF (reference sequence). For the CDR3, the DNA is TGTGCCACCAGCAGAGATCGGGGACAGGGGGTAAATGAAAAACTGTTTTTT. Translation: CATSRDRGQGVNEKLFF.

This clone was observed a handful of times. The genes are TRBV21-1 and TRBJ2-3; the DNA was not compared with TRBD2, the D call given in the table. TRBV21-1 is termed a pseudogene. The CDR3 contains 16 residues. The CDR3 region is CASSKFGGERTDTQYF. CDR3 DNA: TGTGCCAGCAGCAAATTCGGGGGGGAGAGGACAGATACGCAGTATTTT.

The V call is TRBV19, the J call TRBJ2-7; 8 bases match TRBD1. CDR3 length: 15 residues. V lost 5 bases, J lost 1 base, and 7 bases stayed unmatched. Germline CDR1 LNHDA, CDR2 SQIVND (reference sequence). CDR3 coding DNA: TGTGCCAGTAGTTCCACAGGGGGTTCATCCTACGAGCAGTACTTC. This encodes CASSSTGGSSYEQYF.

The V call is TRBV28, the J call TRBJ2-7; 10 bases are a match to TRBD2. The germline gives CDR1 MDHEN, CDR2 SYDVKM. CDR3 length: 14 residues. The ends lost 4 bases at V and 2 bases at J; junction bases unmatched: 2. DNA for the CDR3: TGTGCCAGCAGTTCTAGCGGGGGTACCTACGAGCAGTACTTC. This codes for CASSSSGGTYEQYF.

The V call is TRBV7-6, the J call TRBJ2-5; 10 bases are a match to TRBD1. Trimming removed 5 bases from V and 4 bases from J; junction bases left unmatched: 7. Germline lookup yields CDR1 SGHVS and CDR2 FNYEAQ. This CDR3 is built from 15 residues. CDR3 amino acids: CASSGDRGLGETQYF. The CDR3 bases are TGTGCCAGCAGCGGCGACAGGGGGCTCGGAGAGACCCAGTACTTC.

This clone was seen only a few times. This chain uses TRBV19 with TRBJ1-1; 9 nucleotides align to TRBD1. The CDR3 length is 14 residues. The ends lost 5 bases at V and 6 bases at J; junction bases unmatched: 7. Germline V CDR1 and CDR2: LNHDA, SQIVND (reference sequence). In DNA, the CDR3 is TGTGCCAGTAGTGTTACAGGGGGCGCCTCTGAAGCTTTCTTT. It specifies CASSVTGGASEAFF.

This clone showed up just once. The chain employs TRBV10-3 and TRBJ2-5; D is possibly TRBD1 (6 bases). V lost 5 bases and J 3 bases, leaving 13 bases between the germline ends. The CDR3 is made up of 14 amino acids. CDR1 is ENHRY and CDR2 is SYGVKD in the germline V gene. The CDR3 region is CAISSTGQEETQYF. The CDR3 DNA is TGTGCCATCAGTTCGACAGGACAAGAAGAGACCCAGTACTTC.

The chain recombines TRBV28 with TRBJ1-6; D remains unclear. CDR1 and CDR2 (germline): MDHEN, SYDVKM. The CDR3 totals 15 residues. The V end lost 2 bases, the J end lost 5 bases, and 10 bases lay between the germline ends. Written as DNA, the CDR3 is TGTGCCAGCAGTTTAATTACCCGTAATAATTCACCCCTCCACTTT. Translated: CASSLITRNNSPLHF.

This clone was observed a few times. Other DNA sequences from this sample encode an identical CDR3 as well. This chain connects TRBV7-2 to TRBJ1-1; the D is unclear. Per the germline V gene, CDR1 is SGHTA and CDR2 is FQGNSA. V was pared by 2 bases and J by 5 bases, with 3 bases between. The CDR3 extends over 11 amino acids. This chain's CDR3 is CASSLLTEAFF. DNA of the CDR3: TGTGCCAGCAGCTTACTGACTGAAGCTTTCTTT. Combining the CDR3 with reference TRBV7-2 and TRBJ1-1 gives the whole variable domain GAGVSQSPSNKVTEKGKDVELRCDPISGHTALYWYRQSLGQGLEFLIYFQGNSAPDKSGLPSDRFSAERTGGSVSTLTIQRTQQEDSAVYLCASSLLTEAFFGQGTRLTVV.

With respect to this clone: The same CDR3 can be traced to other DNA sequences in this sample. The chain recombines TRBV5-1 with TRBJ1-2; perhaps TRBD1 as D (6 bases). V gave up 0 bases and J gave up 3 bases, with 9 bases separating them. Looked up from germline, CDR1 is SGHRS and CDR2 is YFSETQ. CDR3 length equals 14 residues. CDR3 sequence (DNA): TGCGCCAGCAGCTTGGACAGGACAGACTATGGCTACACCTTC. It yields the protein CASSLDRTDYGYTF.